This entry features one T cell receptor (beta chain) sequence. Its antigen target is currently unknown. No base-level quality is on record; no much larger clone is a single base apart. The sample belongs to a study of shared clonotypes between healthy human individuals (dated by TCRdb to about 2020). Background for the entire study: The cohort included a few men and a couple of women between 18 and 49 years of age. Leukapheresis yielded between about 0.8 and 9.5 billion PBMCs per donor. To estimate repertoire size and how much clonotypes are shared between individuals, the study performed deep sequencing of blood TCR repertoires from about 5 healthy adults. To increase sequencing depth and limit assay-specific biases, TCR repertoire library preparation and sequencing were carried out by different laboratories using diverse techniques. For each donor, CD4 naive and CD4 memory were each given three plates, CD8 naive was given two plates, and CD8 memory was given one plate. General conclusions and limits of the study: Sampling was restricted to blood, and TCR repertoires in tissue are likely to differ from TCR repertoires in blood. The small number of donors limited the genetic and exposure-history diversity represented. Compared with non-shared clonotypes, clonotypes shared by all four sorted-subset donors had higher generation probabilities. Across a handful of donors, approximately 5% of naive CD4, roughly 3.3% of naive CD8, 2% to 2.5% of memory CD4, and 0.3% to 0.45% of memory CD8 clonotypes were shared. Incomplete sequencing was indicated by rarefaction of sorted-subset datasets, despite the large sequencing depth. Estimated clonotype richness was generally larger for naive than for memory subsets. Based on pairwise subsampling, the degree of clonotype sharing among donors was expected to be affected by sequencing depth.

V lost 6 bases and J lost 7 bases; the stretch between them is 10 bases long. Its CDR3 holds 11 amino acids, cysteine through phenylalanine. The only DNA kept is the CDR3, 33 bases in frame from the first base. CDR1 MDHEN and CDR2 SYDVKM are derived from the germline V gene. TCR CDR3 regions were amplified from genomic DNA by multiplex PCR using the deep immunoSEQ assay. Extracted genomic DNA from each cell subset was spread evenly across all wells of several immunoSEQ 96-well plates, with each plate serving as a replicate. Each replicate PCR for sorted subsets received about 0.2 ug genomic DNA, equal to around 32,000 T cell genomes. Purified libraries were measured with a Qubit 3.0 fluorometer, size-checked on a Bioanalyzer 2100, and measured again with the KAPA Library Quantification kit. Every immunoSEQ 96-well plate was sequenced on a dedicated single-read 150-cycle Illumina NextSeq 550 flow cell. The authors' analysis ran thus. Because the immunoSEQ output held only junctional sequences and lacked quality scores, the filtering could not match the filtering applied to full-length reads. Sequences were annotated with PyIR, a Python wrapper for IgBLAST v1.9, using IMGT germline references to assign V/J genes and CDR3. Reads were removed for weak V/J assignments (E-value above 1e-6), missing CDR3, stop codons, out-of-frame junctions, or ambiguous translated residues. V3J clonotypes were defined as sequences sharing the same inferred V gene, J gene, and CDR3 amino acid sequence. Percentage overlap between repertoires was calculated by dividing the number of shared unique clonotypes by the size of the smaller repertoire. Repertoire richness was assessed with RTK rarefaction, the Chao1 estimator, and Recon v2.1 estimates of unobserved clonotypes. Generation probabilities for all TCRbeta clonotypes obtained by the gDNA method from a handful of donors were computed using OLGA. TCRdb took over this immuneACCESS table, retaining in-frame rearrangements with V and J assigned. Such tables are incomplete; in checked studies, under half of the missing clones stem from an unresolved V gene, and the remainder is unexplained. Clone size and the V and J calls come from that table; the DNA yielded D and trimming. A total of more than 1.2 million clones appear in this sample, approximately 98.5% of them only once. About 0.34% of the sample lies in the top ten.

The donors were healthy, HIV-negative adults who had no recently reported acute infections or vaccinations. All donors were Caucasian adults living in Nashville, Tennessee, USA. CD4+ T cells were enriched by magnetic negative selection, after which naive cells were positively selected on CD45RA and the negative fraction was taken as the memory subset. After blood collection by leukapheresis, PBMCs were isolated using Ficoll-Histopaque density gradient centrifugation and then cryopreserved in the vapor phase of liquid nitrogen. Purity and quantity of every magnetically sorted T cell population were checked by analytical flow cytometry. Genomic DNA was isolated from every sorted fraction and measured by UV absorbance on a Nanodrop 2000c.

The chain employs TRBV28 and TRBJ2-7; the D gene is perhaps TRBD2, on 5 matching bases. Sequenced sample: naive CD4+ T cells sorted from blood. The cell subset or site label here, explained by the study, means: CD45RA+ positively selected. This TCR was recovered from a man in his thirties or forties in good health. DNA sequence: TGTGCCAGCAGGACCAGCGGAGAGCAGTACTTC. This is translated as CASRTSGEQYF.